This T cell receptor beta chain was sequenced in a study of blood T cell repertoires in COVID-19. Study information: The cDNA or gDNA used as material had been derived from T cells, B-cell-depleted T cells, or PBMCs.

In the authors' methods: Amplification of reference gene primers was used by the study to estimate nucleated cell counts. Only in-frame clones appear in the TCRdb table, and some are missing; sequencing was by immunoSEQ multiplex PCR. The V and J calls and clone size are taken from that table; D and trimming were inferred from the DNA. The sample has some 110,000 clones, approximately 82% seen once. Germline V gene sequence: CDR1 ENHRY, CDR2 SYGVKD. CDR3 length: 13 residues. With 6 bases removed from V and 5 bases from J, the gap between germline ends came to 13 bases. The sequence derives from a man aged 30 to 45 with acute or convalescent COVID-19. The chain employs TRBV10-3 and TRBJ1-2, with a weak D call TRBD1 (5 bases). The sequencing input was peripheral blood. The CDR3 DNA reads as TGTGCCATCAGGACGGAGGGGCTTTATGGCTACACCTTC. This gives the protein CAIRTEGLYGYTF.